One and the same sample provided the 28 T cell receptor beta chains below, sequenced in a study of blood T cell repertoires in COVID-19. The method was immunoSEQ multiplex PCR; TCRdb's version includes in-frame clones alone and lacks a portion of them. This repertoire shows 35,000 to 50,000 clones, roughly 84% found once; its top ten account for 4% to 5.5%. The sequencing sample was made of peripheral blood. Every receptor here comes from an older woman with acute or convalescent COVID-19.

V is TRBV15 and J is TRBJ1-5; tentatively, D is TRBD1 (5 bases). This CDR3 comprises 13 residues. Germline-derived CDR1 and CDR2 are LNHNV and YYDKDF (reference sequence). The V end lost 3 bases, the J end lost 6 bases, and 9 bases lay between the germline ends. The CDR3 here is CATSSQGSQPQHF. The CDR3 nucleotides read TGTGCCACCAGCAGTCAGGGAAGTCAGCCCCAGCATTTT.

This chain joins TRBV6-5 and TRBJ1-2; D ambiguous. V lost 10 bases, J lost 4 bases, and 10 bases lay in between. This CDR3 is 11 amino acids long. Germline-derived CDR1 and CDR2 are MNHEY and SVGAGI. DNA for the CDR3: TGTGCCACCTCTGGGCCCTATGGCTACACCTTC. Translated: CATSGPYGYTF.

This clone turned up a few times. This sequence joins TRBV29-1 and TRBJ2-1; 11 bases fit TRBD2. Germline V gene lookup returns CDR1 SQVTM and CDR2 ANQGSEA. The CDR3 consists of 13 residues. The V and J ends lost 8 bases and 10 bases, in that order; junction bases with no gene match: 10. In DNA, the CDR3 is TGCAGCACTGGGACTAGCGGCCACCGGGAGCAGTTCTTC. This translates into CSTGTSGHREQFF.

This clone appeared a single time. The V call is TRBV3-1 (or the pseudogene TRBV3-2), the J call TRBJ1-4, with TRBD1 as a possible D gene (6 bases). Per germline, CDR1 LGHDT and CDR2 YNNKEL (reference sequence). Trimming removed 4 bases from V and 8 bases from J, with 8 bases in between. The length of the CDR3 is 12 residues. The DNA for the CDR3 is TGTGCCAGCAGCCCAGGGACAGAAAAACTGTTTTTT. Its protein is CASSPGTEKLFF.

This sequence joins TRBV6-2 or TRBV6-3 and TRBJ2-2; perhaps TRBD2 as D (6 bases). Germline V lookup: CDR1 MNHEY, CDR2 SVGEGT. The CDR3 has 16 residues. The ends were cut back, 5 bases at V and 0 bases at J, with 13 bases in the middle. The CDR3 DNA reads as TGTGCCAGCAGTGACGGACTATTAACGAACACCGGGGAGCTGTTTTTT. Amino acids: CASSDGLLTNTGELFF.

The chain couples TRBV4-2 to TRBJ2-3, with 8 bases lining up with TRBD1. This CDR3 is built from 13 residues. The germline gives CDR1 LGHNA, CDR2 YNFKEQ. The V segment lost 4 bases and the J segment 12 bases; nucleotides outside the gene matches: 9. The CDR3, as DNA: TGTGCCAGCAGCCCAGGGGGCACCCCTAGTCAGTATTTT. This translates into CASSPGGTPSQYF.

The chain links TRBV27 to TRBJ2-1; D is unresolved. Germline assignment: CDR1 MNHEY and CDR2 SMNVEV (reference sequence). V was pared by 2 bases and J by 4 bases, with 12 bases between. This CDR3 is 15 amino acids long. The CDR3 bases are TGTGCCAGCAGTTTAGAGGTGAGGCTTTACAATGAGCAGTTCTTC. Its translation: CASSLEVRLYNEQFF.

This chain uses TRBV19 with TRBJ2-3; possibly TRBD2 for D (6 bases). The CDR3 consists of 17 residues. Per germline, CDR1 LNHDA and CDR2 SQIVND (reference sequence). The V and J ends lost 1 base and 1 base respectively, with 15 bases between them. The CDR3 nucleotides are TGTGCCAGTAGTATAGCAAAGCGGGTATTAGGCACAGATACGCAGTATTTT. It yields the protein CASSIAKRVLGTDTQYF.

This clone was observed a handful of times. V gene TRBV6-6 combines with J gene TRBJ2-7, with 10 bases lining up with TRBD2. Germline assignment: CDR1 MNHNY and CDR2 SVGAGI (reference sequence). J gave up 3 bases and V 5 bases, and 7 bases lay outside the gene matches. The CDR3 runs to 15 residues. The CDR3 DNA follows: TGTGCCAGCAGTGTTAGCGGGAGGACTTTCTACGAGCAGTACTTC. Translation gives CASSVSGRTFYEQYF.

The rearrangement joins TRBV6-5 to TRBJ2-7; D perhaps matches TRBD1 (6 bases). The V gene's germline CDR1 is MNHEY and CDR2 SVGAGI. V was trimmed by 2 bases and J by 4 bases, leaving 6 bases between them. This CDR3 has 12 residues. CDR3 sequence: CASSYRGYEQYF. CDR3 sequence (DNA): TGTGCCAGCAGTTACAGGGGGTACGAGCAGTACTTC.

The V and J genes are TRBV5-4 and TRBJ1-1; D not certain. Trimming removed 0 bases at V and 5 bases at J, with 11 bases between. The CDR3 consists of 14 residues. Looked up from germline, CDR1 is SGHNT and CDR2 is YYREEE (reference sequence). The CDR3 DNA is TGTGCCAGCAGCTTGGATCCCTCCAGGACTGAAGCTTTCTTT. It encodes CASSLDPSRTEAFF.

The V call is TRBV15, the J call TRBJ2-3; D ambiguous. Per the germline V gene, CDR1 is LNHNV and CDR2 is YYDKDF (reference sequence). This CDR3 contains 16 residues. Trimming removed 2 bases from V and 5 bases from J, with 17 bases in between. The CDR3 is CATSRLRVGQGDTQYF. CDR3 nucleotide sequence: TGTGCCACCAGCAGACTCCGAGTTGGGCAAGGAGATACGCAGTATTTT.

This clone was seen a handful of times. The chain combines TRBV9 with TRBJ1-2; a weak D match, TRBD1 (5 bases). Per the germline V gene, CDR1 is SGDLS and CDR2 is YYNGEE. With 0 bases removed from V and 2 bases from J, the gap between germline ends came to 8 bases. This CDR3 has 14 residues. CDR3 coding DNA: TGTGCCAGCAGCGTAGAGGGGCAGAACTATGGCTACACCTTC. It is translated as CASSVEGQNYGYTF.

The chain uses TRBV2 and TRBJ2-3; 15 nucleotides agree with TRBD2. CDR3 length: 16 residues. Germline CDR1 reads SNHLY; CDR2 reads FYNNEI. The J segment lost 2 bases and the V segment lost 9 bases, leaving 6 bases of the junction unmatched. CDR3 loop: CASGLAGGYPTDTQYF. The CDR3 DNA follows: TGTGCCAGTGGACTAGCGGGAGGGTATCCCACAGATACGCAGTATTTT.

This chain joins TRBV30 and TRBJ1-1; unclear D gene. This CDR3 region has 12 residues. With 5 bases removed from V and 5 bases from J, the gap between germline ends came to 12 bases. The germline CDR1 and CDR2 sequences are GTSNPN and SVGIG (reference sequence). This chain's CDR3 is CAWVPGGTEAFF. In nucleotides, the CDR3 is TGTGCCTGGGTTCCAGGAGGGACTGAAGCTTTCTTT.

The rearrangement links TRBV25-1 to TRBJ1-5, with D tentatively TRBD1 (6 bases). The CDR3 length is 13 residues. Trimming took 2 bases from V and 7 from J, leaving 9 bases between them. The V gene's germline CDR1 is MGHDK and CDR2 SYGVNS. This CDR3 reads CASSERGGQPQHF. DNA for the CDR3: TGTGCCAGCAGTGAAAGGGGGGGGCAGCCCCAGCATTTT.

This chain links TRBV4-3 with TRBJ2-7; no reliable D call. Between the trimmed V and J ends, which lost 0 bases and 2 bases, there was a span of 17 bases. Germline V gene sequence: CDR1 LGHNA, CDR2 YSLEER. The length of the CDR3 is 17 residues. The CDR3 nucleotides read TGCGCCAGCAGCCAAGAGGTCACAGCTCGGATACCCTACGAGCAGTACTTC. It codes for CASSQEVTARIPYEQYF.

V gene TRBV6-1 combines with J gene TRBJ1-6, with TRBD1 identical over 7 bases. With 0 bases clipped from V and 10 bases from J, the junction kept 6 bases outside the gene matches. Germline CDR1 is MNHNS and CDR2 is SASEGT. There are 15 residues in the CDR3. The CDR3: CASSEAERGRSPLHF. Here the CDR3 DNA reads TGTGCCAGCAGTGAAGCCGAGAGGGGGCGGTCACCCCTCCACTTT.

The genes are TRBV11-2 and TRBJ2-1; 9 nucleotides line up with TRBD2. The V gene end was trimmed by 5 bases and the J gene end by 6 bases; junction bases not matched to a gene: 17. The germline V gene encodes CDR1 SGHAT and CDR2 FQNNGV. CDR3 length equals 18 residues. The CDR3 sequence: CASSLSNIAGAGVNEQFF. The CDR3 coding sequence is TGTGCCAGCAGCCTATCTAATATAGCGGGAGCAGGAGTCAATGAGCAGTTCTTC.

This chain links TRBV2 with TRBJ2-3, with 11 bases identical to TRBD2. V lost 4 bases, J lost 3 bases, and 3 bases stayed unmatched. The CDR3 covers 15 residues. Germline-derived CDR1 and CDR2 are SNHLY and FYNNEI. The chain's CDR3 is CASSVLAGGTDTQYF. DNA of the CDR3: TGTGCCAGCAGTGTCCTAGCGGGAGGTACAGATACGCAGTATTTT. Full variable domain (rest looked up from reference TRBV2 and TRBJ2-3): EPEVTQTPSHQVTQMGQEVILRCVPISNHLYFYWYRQILGQKVEFLVSFYNNEISEKSEIFDDQFSVERPDGSNFTLKIRSTKLEDSAMYFCASSVLAGGTDTQYFGPGTRLTVL.

V is TRBV29-1 and J is TRBJ2-7, with D uncertain. The germline V and J ends were trimmed by 5 bases and 1 base, with 12 bases remaining between them. Germline lookup yields CDR1 SQVTM and CDR2 ANQGSEA. This CDR3 contains 13 residues. The CDR3 DNA is TGCAGCGTTTCTACAGTCTCATCCTACGAGCAGTACTTC. Translating gives CSVSTVSSYEQYF.

The chain uses TRBV29-1 and TRBJ2-1; D perhaps matches TRBD1 (6 bases). This CDR3 spans 14 amino acids. Germline CDR1 SQVTM, CDR2 ANQGSEA. V was cut by 6 bases and J by 11 bases, with 23 bases left in between. CDR3: CSVVLAGARIQQFF. The CDR3 coding sequence is TGCAGCGTAGTGTTGGCAGGGGCCCGAATTCAGCAGTTCTTC.

The J gene is TRBJ2-1, the V gene TRBV20-1; perhaps TRBD2 as D (6 bases). There are 11 residues in the CDR3. V was pared by 3 bases and J by 10 bases, with 10 bases between. Looked up from germline, CDR1 is DFQATT and CDR2 is SNEGSKA (reference sequence). CDR3 bases: TGCAGTGCTAGTCCCGCGGGAGAGCAGTTCTTC. This codes for CSASPAGEQFF.

CDR3 DNA sequence: TGTGCCAGTAGTATAGGACAGGGGCCACCCCATTACGAGCAGTACTTC. Protein: CASSIGQGPPHYEQYF. The chain has TRBV19 and TRBJ2-7; 8 positions agree with TRBD1. The germline V gene encodes CDR1 LNHDA and CDR2 SQIVND (reference sequence). The CDR3 loop spans 16 amino acids. Trimming at V came to 1 base and at J to 4 bases, leaving 9 bases not matched to a gene. Supplemented by reference TRBV19 and TRBJ2-7, the full variable domain reads DGGITQSPKYLFRKEGQNVTLSCEQNLNHDAMYWYRQDPGQGLRLIYYSQIVNDFQKGDIAEGYSVSREKKESFPLTVTSAQKNPTAFYLCASSIGQGPPHYEQYFGPGTRLTVT.

The chain recombines TRBV24-1 with TRBJ1-5; TRBD1 is a possible D gene (5 bases). V shed 9 bases and J shed 3 bases, with 11 bases lying between them. CDR1 KGHDR and CDR2 SFDVKD come from the germline V gene. The CDR3 runs to 13 residues. Written as DNA, the CDR3 is TGTGCCACCCGGGGGACGCTCAATCAGCCCCAGCATTTT. Amino acids: CATRGTLNQPQHF.

The rearrangement uses TRBV4-1 and TRBJ1-4; D gene ambiguous. Trimming cost V 2 bases and J 0 bases, with 13 bases left between them. The germline V gene encodes CDR1 MGHRA and CDR2 YSYEKL. This CDR3 has 17 amino acids. In DNA form, the CDR3 reads TGCGCCAGCAGCCAAACGGGTGGCAGTGCAACTAATGAAAAACTGTTTTTT. Its translation is CASSQTGGSATNEKLFF.

This chain uses TRBV19 with TRBJ2-7, with 9 bases matching TRBD2. The CDR3 sequence is 17 residues long. CDR1 is LNHDA, CDR2 SQIVND, per germline (reference sequence). V shed 6 bases, J shed 1 base, and the junction held 13 bases outside the gene matches. The CDR3: CASSVFLAGAGSYEQYF. The CDR3 DNA reads as TGTGCCAGTAGCGTATTTTTAGCGGGAGCGGGGTCCTACGAGCAGTACTTC.

Sample share makes this clone large (0.1 to 1%). The V and J genes are TRBV27 and TRBJ2-5, with D perhaps matching TRBD2 (6 bases). V lost 5 bases and J lost 5, with 18 bases in between. Germline-derived CDR1 and CDR2 are MNHEY and SMNVEV (reference sequence). The CDR3 loop spans 15 amino acids. Written as DNA, the CDR3 is TGTGCCAGCAGTCCCACCGGGACTTGGGGGGAGACCCAGTACTTC. Amino acid sequence: CASSPTGTWGETQYF.